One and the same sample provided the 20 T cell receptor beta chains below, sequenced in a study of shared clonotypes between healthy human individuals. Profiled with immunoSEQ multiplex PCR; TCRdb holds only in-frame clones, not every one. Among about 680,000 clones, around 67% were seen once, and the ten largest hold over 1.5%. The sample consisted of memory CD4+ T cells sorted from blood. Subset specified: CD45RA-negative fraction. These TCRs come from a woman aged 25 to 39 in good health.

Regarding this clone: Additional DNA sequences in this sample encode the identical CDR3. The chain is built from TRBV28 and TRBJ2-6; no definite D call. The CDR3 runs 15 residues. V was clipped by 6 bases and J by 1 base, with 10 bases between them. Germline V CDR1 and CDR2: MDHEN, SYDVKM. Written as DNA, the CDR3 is TGTGCCAGCAGCCGAACAGCATCTGGGGCCAACGTCCTGACTTTC. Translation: CASSRTASGANVLTF.

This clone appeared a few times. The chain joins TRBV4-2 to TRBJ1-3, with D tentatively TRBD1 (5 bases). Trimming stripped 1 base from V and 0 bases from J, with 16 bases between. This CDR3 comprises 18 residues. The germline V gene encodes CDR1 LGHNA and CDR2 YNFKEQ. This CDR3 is CASSQGPQAMSSGNTIYF. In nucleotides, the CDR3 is TGTGCCAGCAGCCAAGGCCCACAGGCGATGAGCTCTGGAAACACCATATATTTT.

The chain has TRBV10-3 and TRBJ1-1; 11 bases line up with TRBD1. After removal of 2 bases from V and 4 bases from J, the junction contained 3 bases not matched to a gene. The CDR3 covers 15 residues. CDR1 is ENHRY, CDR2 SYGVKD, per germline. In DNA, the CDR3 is TGTGCCATCAGTGAGGGGACAGGGGGGAGCACTGAAGCTTTCTTT. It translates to CAISEGTGGSTEAFF.

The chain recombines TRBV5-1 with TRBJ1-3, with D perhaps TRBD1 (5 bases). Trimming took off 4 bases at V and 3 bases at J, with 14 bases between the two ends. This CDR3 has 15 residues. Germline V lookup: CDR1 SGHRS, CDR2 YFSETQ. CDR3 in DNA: TGCGCCAGCAGCCGGGACCTAGCGTTTGGAAACACCATATATTTT. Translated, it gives CASSRDLAFGNTIYF. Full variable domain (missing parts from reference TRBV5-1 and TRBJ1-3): KAGVTQTPRYLIKTRGQQVTLSCSPISGHRSVSWYQQTPGQGLQFLFEYFSETQRNKGNFPGRFSGRQFSNSRSEMNVSTLELGDSALYLCASSRDLAFGNTIYFGEGSWLTVV.

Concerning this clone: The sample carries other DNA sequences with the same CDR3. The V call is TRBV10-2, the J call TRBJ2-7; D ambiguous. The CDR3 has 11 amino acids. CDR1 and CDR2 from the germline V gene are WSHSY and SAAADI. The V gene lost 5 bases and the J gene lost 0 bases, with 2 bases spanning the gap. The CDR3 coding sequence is TGCGCCAGCAGTAACTCCTACGAGCAGTACTTC. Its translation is CASSNSYEQYF.

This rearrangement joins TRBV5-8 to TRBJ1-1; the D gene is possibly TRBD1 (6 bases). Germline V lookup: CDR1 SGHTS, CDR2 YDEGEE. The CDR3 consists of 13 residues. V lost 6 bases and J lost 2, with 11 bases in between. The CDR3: CASIHRVNTEAFF. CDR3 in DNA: TGTGCCAGCATACACAGGGTTAACACTGAAGCTTTCTTT.

The CDR3 is CASTEAGESGYTF. In DNA, the CDR3 is TGTGCCAGCACCGAGGCAGGGGAAAGCGGCTACACCTTC. The chain combines TRBV28 with TRBJ1-2; TRBD1 might be the D (6 bases). This CDR3 is 13 amino acids long. V gave up 7 bases and J gave up 8 bases, with 17 bases separating them. CDR1 and CDR2 from the germline V gene are MDHEN and SYDVKM.

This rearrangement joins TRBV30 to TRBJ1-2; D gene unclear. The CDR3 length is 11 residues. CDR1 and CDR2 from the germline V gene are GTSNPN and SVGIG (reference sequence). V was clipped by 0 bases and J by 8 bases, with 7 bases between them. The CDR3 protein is CAWSVRGGYTF. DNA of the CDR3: TGTGCCTGGAGTGTACGAGGGGGCTACACCTTC. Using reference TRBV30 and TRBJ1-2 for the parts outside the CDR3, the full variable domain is SQTIHQWPATLVQPVGSPLSLECTVEGTSNPNLYWYRQAAGRGLQLLFYSVGIGQISSEVPQNLSASRPQDRQFILSSKKLLLSDSGFYLCAWSVRGGYTFGSGTRLTVV.

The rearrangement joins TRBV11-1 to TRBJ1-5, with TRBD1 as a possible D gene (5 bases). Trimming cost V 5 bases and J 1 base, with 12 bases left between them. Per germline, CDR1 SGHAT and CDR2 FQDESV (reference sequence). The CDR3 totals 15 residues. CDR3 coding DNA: TGTGCCAGCAGCCGCCACGGGGGAAGCAATCAGCCCCAGCATTTT. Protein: CASSRHGGSNQPQHF.

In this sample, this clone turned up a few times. The CDR3, as DNA: TGTGCCACTATCAGGGTAGGCGGGAATACGCAGTATTTT. Its translation is CATIRVGGNTQYF. V usage is TRBV6-1 and J usage is TRBJ2-3; a possible D gene is TRBD2 (6 bases). Trimming removed 10 bases at V and 7 bases at J, with 18 bases between. Per the germline V gene, CDR1 is MNHNS and CDR2 is SASEGT. The CDR3 is 13 amino acids.

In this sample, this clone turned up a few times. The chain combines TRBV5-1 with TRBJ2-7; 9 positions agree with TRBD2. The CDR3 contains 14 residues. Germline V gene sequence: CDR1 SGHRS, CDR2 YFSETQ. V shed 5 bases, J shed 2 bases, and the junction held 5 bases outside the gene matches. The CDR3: CASRELAGPYEQYF. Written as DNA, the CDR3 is TGCGCCAGCAGGGAGCTAGCGGGACCCTACGAGCAGTACTTC.

This chain's CDR3 is CASSRAGTYNEQFF. CDR3 DNA sequence: TGTGCCAGCAGCCGGGCGGGGACCTACAATGAGCAGTTCTTC. This sequence joins TRBV11-3 and TRBJ2-1; D is possibly TRBD2 (6 bases). The germline V gene encodes CDR1 SGHNT and CDR2 YENEEA. V was shortened by 5 bases and J by 2 bases, with 10 bases between the two germline ends. The CDR3 covers 14 residues.

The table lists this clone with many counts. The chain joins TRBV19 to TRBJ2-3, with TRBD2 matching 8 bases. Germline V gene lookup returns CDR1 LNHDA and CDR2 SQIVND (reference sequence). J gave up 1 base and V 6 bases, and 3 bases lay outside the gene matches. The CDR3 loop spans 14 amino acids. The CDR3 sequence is CASRQTSGTDTQYF. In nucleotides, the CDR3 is TGTGCCAGTAGACAGACTAGCGGCACAGATACGCAGTATTTT.

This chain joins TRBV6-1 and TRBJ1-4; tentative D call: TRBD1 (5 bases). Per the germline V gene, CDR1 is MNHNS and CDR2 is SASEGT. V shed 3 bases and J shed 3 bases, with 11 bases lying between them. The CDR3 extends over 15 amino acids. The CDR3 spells CASSDVTASNEKLFF. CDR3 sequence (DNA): TGTGCCAGCAGTGACGTGACAGCGTCTAATGAAAAACTGTTTTTT.

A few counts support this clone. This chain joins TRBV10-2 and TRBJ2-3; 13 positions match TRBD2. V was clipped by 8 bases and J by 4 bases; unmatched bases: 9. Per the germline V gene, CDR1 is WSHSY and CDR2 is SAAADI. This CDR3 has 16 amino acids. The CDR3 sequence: CASSIVLAGGADTQYF. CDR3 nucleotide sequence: TGCGCCAGCTCGATTGTACTAGCGGGAGGGGCAGATACGCAGTATTTT.

CDR3 region: CASRDRQSTKDEQFF. The CDR3 DNA sequence: TGTGCCAGCAGGGACAGGCAAAGTACGAAGGATGAGCAGTTCTTC. The rearrangement joins TRBV25-1 to TRBJ2-1; TRBD1 aligns across 7 bases. CDR3 length: 15 amino acids. V lost 6 bases to trimming and J lost 8 bases; unmatched junction nucleotides: 13. CDR1 and CDR2 (germline): MGHDK, SYGVNS. The full variable domain, rest sourced from reference TRBV25-1 and TRBJ2-1, is EADIYQTPRYLVIGTGKKITLECSQTMGHDKMYWYQQDPGMELHLIHYSYGVNSTEKGDLSSESTVSRIRTEHFPLTLESARPSHTSQYLCASRDRQSTKDEQFFGPGTRLTVL.

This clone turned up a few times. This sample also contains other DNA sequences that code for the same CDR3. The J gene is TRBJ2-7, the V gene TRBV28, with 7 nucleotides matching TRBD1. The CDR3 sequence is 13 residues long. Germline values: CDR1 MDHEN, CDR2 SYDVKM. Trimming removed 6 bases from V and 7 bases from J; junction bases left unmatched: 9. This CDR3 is CASSPNRGWEQYF. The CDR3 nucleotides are TGTGCCAGCAGCCCTAACAGGGGTTGGGAGCAGTACTTC.

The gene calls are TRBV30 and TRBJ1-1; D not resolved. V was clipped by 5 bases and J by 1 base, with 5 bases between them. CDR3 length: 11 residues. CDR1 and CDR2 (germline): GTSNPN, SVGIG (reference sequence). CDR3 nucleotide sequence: TGTGCCTGGGATAGGAACACTGAAGCTTTCTTT. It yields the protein CAWDRNTEAFF.

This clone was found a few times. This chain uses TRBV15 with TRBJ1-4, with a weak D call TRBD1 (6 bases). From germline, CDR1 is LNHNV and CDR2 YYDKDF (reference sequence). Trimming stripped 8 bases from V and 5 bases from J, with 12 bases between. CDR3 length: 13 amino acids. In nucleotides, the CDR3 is TGTGCCACCGCCGGGGGCTTAAATGAAAAACTGTTTTTT. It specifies CATAGGLNEKLFF.

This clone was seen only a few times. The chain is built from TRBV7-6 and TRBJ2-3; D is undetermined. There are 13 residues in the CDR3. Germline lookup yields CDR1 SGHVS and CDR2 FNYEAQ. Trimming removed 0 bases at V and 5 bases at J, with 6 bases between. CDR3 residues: CASSLAEGDTQYF. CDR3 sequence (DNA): TGTGCCAGCAGCTTAGCGGAAGGAGATACGCAGTATTTT.